This T cell receptor beta chain emerged from a study of T cells of healthy individuals. TCRdb recomputed calls from the 5' RACE reads with MiXCR, one row per CDR3 protein. The table lists fewer than 70,000 distinct CDR3 sequences, under 15% of them singletons, with 16% in the top ten. The CDR3 has 14 residues. V lost 2 bases and J 5 bases, leaving 12 bases between the germline ends. CDR1 SGDLS and CDR2 YYNGEE come from the germline V gene. The receptor comes from a human donor in good health. The chain employs TRBV9 and TRBJ2-3; maybe TRBD2 (7 bases). CDR3 amino acids: CASSVRGAKDTQYF. The CDR3 DNA reads as TGTGCCAGCAGCGTTCGGGGGGCTAAAGATACGCAGTATTTT.